These 32 T cell receptor beta chains were all obtained from the same sample, sequenced in a study of T cells after yellow fever vaccination. A single record per CDR3 protein comes from TCRdb applying MiXCR to the 5' RACE reads. Seen here are hundreds of thousands of distinct CDR3 sequences, around a fifth observed once, and the top ten hold less than 20%. The sequences come from PBMCs, collected about 21 days after the first yellow fever vaccination. These receptors all stem from a man between 18 and 35 years old who received the YFV17D yellow fever vaccine.

J is TRBJ1-6 and V is TRBV6-1; unclear D gene. The V gene lost 6 bases and the J gene lost 7 bases, with 10 bases spanning the gap. The CDR3 extends over 13 amino acids. The germline V gene has CDR1 MNHNS and CDR2 SASEGT. CDR3: CASSPVANSPLHF. In DNA, the CDR3 is TGTGCCAGCAGCCCGGTCGCCAATTCACCCCTCCACTTT.

This clonotype has a handful of counts. The rearrangement links TRBV25-1 to TRBJ2-4; D is unresolved. CDR1 MGHDK and CDR2 SYGVNS come from the germline V gene. Trimming took off 8 bases at V and 4 bases at J, with 9 bases between the two ends. This CDR3 comprises 12 residues. CDR3 sequence: CASAVGKNIQYF. CDR3 bases: TGTGCCAGCGCCGTCGGGAAAAACATTCAGTACTTC.

This clonotype was observed at least ten times. The rearrangement uses TRBV6-1 and TRBJ2-1; 8 nucleotides agree with TRBD2. There are 14 residues in the CDR3. The junction had 10 bases not matched to a gene; V was cut back by 6 bases and J by 9 bases. Germline loops: CDR1 MNHNS, CDR2 SASEGT. CDR3 bases: TGTGCCAGCAGATCCGGGACTAGAACGGGTGAGCAGTTCTTC. Its translation is CASRSGTRTGEQFF.

The chain employs TRBV29-1 and TRBJ2-1; possibly TRBD1 for D (6 bases). There are 12 residues in the CDR3. Trimming took 7 bases from V and 9 from J, leaving 16 bases between them. Per the germline V gene, CDR1 is SQVTM and CDR2 is ANQGSEA. The CDR3 protein is CSARDNGLEQFF. CDR3 nucleotides: TGCAGCGCCCGGGACAACGGTCTTGAGCAGTTCTTC.

The chain links TRBV7-2 to TRBJ2-7; D is possibly TRBD1 (6 bases). The V and J ends lost 5 bases and 3 bases respectively, with 17 bases between them. Germline values: CDR1 SGHTA, CDR2 FQGNSA. The CDR3 runs to 15 residues. The CDR3 DNA sequence: TGTGCCAGCAGCACAAGCGGACAGCCAGGCTACGAGCAGTACTTC. It is translated as CASSTSGQPGYEQYF.

The chain recombines TRBV12-3 or TRBV12-4 with TRBJ2-2; D unclear. The germline V and J ends were trimmed by 6 bases and 4 bases, with 12 bases remaining between them. The length of the CDR3 is 14 residues. The CDR3 here is CASRSYRGTGELFF. The CDR3 nucleotides read TGTGCCAGCAGGTCCTACAGAGGCACCGGGGAGCTGTTTTTT.

This chain joins TRBV14 and TRBJ2-1; TRBD1 is a possible D gene (6 bases). This CDR3 contains 13 residues. Germline V gene data show CDR1 as SGHDN and CDR2 as FVKESK. The V end lost 3 bases, the J end lost 10 bases, and 13 bases lay between the germline ends. CDR3 sequence (DNA): TGTGCCAGCAGCCACGGCAGGGGCAGGGAGCAGTTCTTC. This gives the protein CASSHGRGREQFF.

This clonotype occurred many times. The chain employs TRBV7-3 and TRBJ2-1; 7 bases are a match to TRBD2. Trimming at V came to 2 bases and at J to 2 bases, leaving 0 bases not matched to a gene. Germline V gene sequence: CDR1 SGHTA, CDR2 FQGTGA. This CDR3 contains 14 residues. CDR3: CASSLRGAYNEQFF. The CDR3 bases are TGTGCCAGCAGCTTACGGGGGGCCTACAATGAGCAGTTCTTC.

The V and J genes are TRBV7-2 and TRBJ2-7; 11 nucleotides agree with TRBD2. Germline trimming cut 3 bases from V and 3 bases from J; bases unmatched to any gene: 1. Germline loops: CDR1 SGHTA, CDR2 FQGNSA. The CDR3 totals 14 residues. CDR3 nucleotide sequence: TGTGCCAGCAGCTTGACTAGCGGGGTCTACGAGCAGTACTTC. This translates into CASSLTSGVYEQYF.

This clonotype was counted a few times. The V call is TRBV2, the J call TRBJ2-2; the D gene is possibly TRBD2 (6 bases). CDR1 is SNHLY and CDR2 is FYNNEI in the germline V gene. The CDR3 totals 12 residues. The V and J ends lost 11 bases and 3 bases respectively, with 10 bases between them. The CDR3 DNA is TGTGCCGGAACGGGGGACACCGGGGAGCTGTTTTTT. Protein: CAGTGDTGELFF.

The chain joins TRBV20-1 to TRBJ2-3, with D possibly being TRBD1 or TRBD2 (6 bases each). The CDR3 has 13 residues. Per the germline V gene, CDR1 is DFQATT and CDR2 is SNEGSKA (reference sequence). The V gene lost 5 bases and the J gene lost 5 bases, with 14 bases spanning the gap. The CDR3 here is CSAWGDTQDTQYF. CDR3 coding DNA: TGCAGTGCTTGGGGGGACACACAAGATACGCAGTATTTT.

This clonotype is a singleton in its sample. The V gene is TRBV3-1, the J gene TRBJ1-1; D gene ambiguous. Germline CDR1 and CDR2: LGHDT and YNNKEL (reference sequence). Trimming removed 2 bases from V and 10 bases from J, with 14 bases in between. The CDR3 is 13 residues long. The CDR3 sequence is CASSQHPSPLAFF. In nucleotides, the CDR3 is TGTGCCAGCAGCCAACATCCTTCCCCGTTAGCTTTCTTT.

J is TRBJ2-5 and V is TRBV30, with D possibly being TRBD1 (5 bases). V shed 2 bases and J shed 5 bases, with 15 bases lying between them. Germline loops: CDR1 GTSNPN, CDR2 SVGIG (reference sequence). The length of the CDR3 is 14 residues. CDR3 amino acids: CAWSLPRVGETQYF. In DNA form, the CDR3 reads TGTGCCTGGAGTCTTCCCAGGGTCGGTGAGACCCAGTACTTC. Filled out from reference TRBV30 and TRBJ2-5, the complete variable domain reads SQTIHQWPATLVQPVGSPLSLECTVEGTSNPNLYWYRQAAGRGLQLLFYSVGIGQISSEVPQNLSASRPQDRQFILSSKKLLLSDSGFYLCAWSLPRVGETQYFGPGTRLLVL.

This clonotype was observed at least ten times. The chain joins TRBV28 to TRBJ2-7, with 13 bases aligning to TRBD2. Germline V gene data show CDR1 as MDHEN and CDR2 as SYDVKM. The CDR3 sequence is 15 residues long. J was trimmed by 2 bases and V by 3 bases; bases with no gene match: 1. The CDR3 DNA reads as TGTGCCAGCAGTTTGGGACTAGCGGGGACCTACGAGCAGTACTTC. It yields the protein CASSLGLAGTYEQYF.

This clonotype was counted only a few times. The genes are TRBV29-1 and TRBJ1-5, with D perhaps TRBD1 (6 bases). CDR3 length: 13 amino acids. Germline CDR1 is SQVTM and CDR2 is ANQGSEA. V dropped 6 bases and J dropped 2 bases, with 11 bases sitting between them. Here the CDR3 DNA reads TGCAGCGTCACACAGGGAGGCAATCAGCCCCAGCATTTT. Protein sequence: CSVTQGGNQPQHF.

Written as DNA, the CDR3 is TGCAGTGGGTCGGGGACAGGGGGATGGTACGAGCAGTACTTC. Translated, it gives CSGSGTGGWYEQYF. V usage is TRBV20-1 and J usage is TRBJ2-7; TRBD1 matches 11 bases. J lost 4 bases, V lost 7 bases, and 9 bases had no gene match. CDR3 length: 14 residues. Germline V gene data show CDR1 as DFQATT and CDR2 as SNEGSKA (reference sequence).

The rearrangement uses TRBV25-1 and TRBJ1-2; 7 positions match TRBD1. Germline loops: CDR1 MGHDK, CDR2 SYGVNS. CDR3 length: 15 amino acids. Losses at the gene ends were 2 bases for V and 0 bases for J; bases not matched to a gene: 3. Here the CDR3 reads CASSELGTANYGYTF. For the CDR3, the DNA is TGTGCCAGCAGTGAACTCGGGACAGCTAACTATGGCTACACCTTC.

The rearrangement uses TRBV3-1 and TRBJ2-7; D call uncertain. This CDR3 has 12 amino acids. Germline V gene data show CDR1 as LGHDT and CDR2 as YNNKEL (reference sequence). Trimming pared 1 base from V and 6 bases from J, leaving 7 bases between. The CDR3 sequence is CASSQVGGEQYV. CDR3 bases: TGTGCCAGCAGCCAAGTGGGTGGCGAGCAGTACGTC.

This clonotype was seen a few times. The rearrangement links TRBV3-1 to TRBJ2-3; 8 bases fit TRBD2. Looked up from germline, CDR1 is LGHDT and CDR2 is YNNKEL (reference sequence). V lost 6 bases to trimming and J lost 2 bases; unmatched junction nucleotides: 4. CDR3 length: 14 amino acids. DNA for the CDR3: TGTGCCAGCAGGTGGCGGGGGGCCACAGATACGCAGTATTTT. As protein: CASRWRGATDTQYF.

This rearrangement joins TRBV30 to TRBJ2-5; 8 bases are a match to TRBD1. The CDR3 extends over 14 amino acids. Germline CDR1 is GTSNPN and CDR2 is SVGIG (reference sequence). The V gene end was trimmed by 2 bases and the J gene end by 2 bases; junction bases not matched to a gene: 4. CDR3: CAWSRRTGQETQYF. The CDR3 coding sequence is TGTGCCTGGAGTAGGCGGACAGGGCAAGAGACCCAGTACTTC.

This chain links TRBV6-2 or TRBV6-3 with TRBJ2-2; D gene ambiguous. The CDR3 loop spans 13 amino acids. CDR1 MNHEY and CDR2 SVGEGT come from the germline V gene. V lost 2 bases and J lost 3, with 4 bases in between. As DNA, the CDR3 is TGTGCCAGCAGTTACCTCCACACCGGGGAGCTGTTTTTT. Protein product: CASSYLHTGELFF.

This clonotype has a count of ten or more. This chain joins TRBV7-3 and TRBJ2-1; TRBD2 might be the D (5 bases). The CDR3 sequence is 15 residues long. V dropped 1 base and J dropped 6 bases, with 13 bases sitting between them. CDR1 is SGHTA and CDR2 is FQGTGA in the germline V gene. The CDR3 nucleotides are TGTGCCAGCAGCTTAAACGCGGTCCGGGGCAATGAGCAGTTCTTC. Amino acids: CASSLNAVRGNEQFF.

This clonotype has just a few counts. This chain joins TRBV5-1 and TRBJ2-2, with D tentatively TRBD2 (6 bases). Germline loops: CDR1 SGHRS, CDR2 YFSETQ. The CDR3 runs 15 residues. Deletions cut 4 bases from V and 2 bases from J, with 12 bases between. The CDR3 loop reads CASSGGTVNTGELFF. The CDR3 DNA reads TGCGCCAGCAGCGGAGGGACGGTCAACACCGGGGAGCTGTTTTTT.

The V and J genes are TRBV24-1 and TRBJ2-3; 8 bases align to TRBD2. CDR1 and CDR2 from the germline V gene are KGHDR and SFDVKD. V lost 9 bases, J lost 2 bases, and 9 bases stayed unmatched. CDR3 length: 15 amino acids. CDR3 in DNA: TGTGCCACCTCGGGGGGGGCTGGGAACACAGATACGCAGTATTTT. It encodes CATSGGAGNTDTQYF.

This chain links TRBV5-1 with TRBJ2-1, with D perhaps TRBD1 (5 bases). This CDR3 is 15 amino acids long. CDR1 and CDR2 from the germline V gene are SGHRS and YFSETQ. Trimming cost V 4 bases and J 0 bases, with 11 bases left between them. The CDR3 DNA follows: TGCGCCAGCAGCATCCAGGGATACTCCTACAATGAGCAGTTCTTC. Translation gives CASSIQGYSYNEQFF.

The chain is built from TRBV9 and TRBJ2-5, with D uncertain. The length of the CDR3 is 14 residues. Trimming shortened V by 0 bases and J by 7 bases, and 13 bases separated the two germline ends. In germline, CDR1 is SGDLS, CDR2 YYNGEE. CDR3 DNA: TGTGCCAGCAGCGTAGCCGGCCTAAGAGGGACCCAGTACTTC. Its translation is CASSVAGLRGTQYF. Filled out from reference TRBV9 and TRBJ2-5, the complete variable domain reads DSGVTQTPKHLITATGQRVTLRCSPRSGDLSVYWYQQSLDQGLQFLIQYYNGEERAKGNILERFSAQQFPDLHSELNLSSLELGDSALYFCASSVAGLRGTQYFGPGTRLLVL.

This clonotype was seen a handful of times. V and J are TRBV12-3 or TRBV12-4 and TRBJ1-5, with D unclear. The ends were cut back, 4 bases at V and 0 bases at J, with 7 bases in the middle. The CDR3 is 14 residues long. The CDR3 nucleotides are TGTGCCAGCAGTTCCAGGAATAGCAATCAGCCCCAGCATTTT. Its protein is CASSSRNSNQPQHF.

The V gene is TRBV4-3, the J gene TRBJ1-2; 7 positions match TRBD1. After removal of 4 bases from V and 2 bases from J, the junction contained 7 bases not matched to a gene. There are 15 residues in the CDR3. Germline V lookup: CDR1 LGHNA, CDR2 YSLEER. The CDR3 loop reads CASSPRQGQNYGYTF. CDR3 sequence (DNA): TGCGCCAGCAGCCCCCGACAGGGTCAGAACTATGGCTACACCTTC.

The chain joins TRBV20-1 to TRBJ2-1, with 9 bases aligning to TRBD1. There are 15 residues in the CDR3. Trimming removed 1 base from V and 3 bases from J; junction bases left unmatched: 4. Per the germline V gene, CDR1 is DFQATT and CDR2 is SNEGSKA (reference sequence). The DNA of the CDR3 is TGCAGTGCTAGAGCGGACAGGGGCTTCTACAATGAGCAGTTCTTC. Protein: CSARADRGFYNEQFF.

The chain joins TRBV5-1 to TRBJ2-3; no definite D call. CDR1 and CDR2 (germline): SGHRS, YFSETQ. The CDR3 contains 15 residues. Trimming left V 0 bases short and J 6 bases short, with 14 bases between. The CDR3 spells CASSLGDSRTDTQYF. DNA of the CDR3: TGCGCCAGCAGCTTGGGAGACTCTCGGACGGATACGCAGTATTTT.

This clonotype was recorded a few times. The V gene is TRBV4-1, the J gene TRBJ2-1, with D perhaps TRBD2 (5 bases). V was clipped by 1 base and J by 5 bases, with 9 bases between them. Per germline, CDR1 MGHRA and CDR2 YSYEKL. The CDR3 totals 14 residues. The CDR3 protein is CASSQVDGNNEQFF. DNA of the CDR3: TGCGCCAGCAGCCAAGTGGACGGGAACAATGAGCAGTTCTTC.

The chain employs TRBV7-9 and TRBJ2-5, with TRBD2 as a possible D gene (6 bases). The V and J ends lost 3 bases and 5 bases respectively, with 16 bases between them. The CDR3 consists of 15 residues. The germline gives CDR1 SEHNR, CDR2 FQNEAQ (reference sequence). CDR3 nucleotide sequence: TGTGCCAGCAGCTTTGTGGCAGGGAGGTGGGAGACCCAGTACTTC. Its protein is CASSFVAGRWETQYF. Complete variable domain (other parts from reference TRBV7-9 and TRBJ2-5): DTGVSQNPRHKITKRGQNVTFRCDPISEHNRLYWYRQTLGQGPEFLTYFQNEAQLEKSRLLSDRFSAERPKGSFSTLEIQRTEQGDSAMYLCASSFVAGRWETQYFGPGTRLLVL.